The 9 T cell receptor beta chains below come from one sample, sequenced in a study of T cell responses to AZD1222 COVID-19 vaccine. Libraries were prepared by immunoSEQ multiplex PCR; TCRdb keeps only in-frame clonotypes and omits some of them. The table records more than 55,000 clones, over 60% of them present only once. Sequencing used peripheral blood, obtained 28 days after the second AZD1222 dose. The origin of the receptors is an adult who received the AZD1222 COVID-19 vaccine.

V is TRBV5-6 and J is TRBJ2-3, with D possibly matching TRBD1 (5 bases). The CDR3 consists of 13 residues. V was clipped by 2 bases and J by 7 bases, with 11 bases between them. Germline CDR1 and CDR2: SGHDT and YYEEEE. The CDR3 bases are TGTGCCAGCAGCTTCCTCAACAGGAATACGCAGTATTTT. This translates into CASSFLNRNTQYF.

The chain employs TRBV28 and TRBJ2-7; TRBD2 aligns across 12 bases. CDR1 MDHEN and CDR2 SYDVKM come from the germline V gene. CDR3 length equals 16 residues. Unmatched junction bases numbered 1, after V lost 1 base and J lost 0 bases. CDR3 amino acids: CASSLLGLAGSYEQYF. CDR3 nucleotide sequence: TGTGCCAGCAGTTTATTGGGACTAGCGGGCTCCTACGAGCAGTACTTC. The complete variable domain, with remaining parts taken from reference TRBV28 and TRBJ2-7, reads DVKVTQSSRYLVKRTGEKVFLECVQDMDHENMFWYRQDPGLGLRLIYFSYDVKMKEKGDIPEGYSVSREKKERFSLILESASTNQTSMYLCASSLLGLAGSYEQYFGPGTRLTVT.

The chain is built from TRBV5-6 and TRBJ1-1; D not resolved. The CDR3 consists of 13 residues. Trimming pared 2 bases from V and 2 bases from J, leaving 7 bases between. Per germline, CDR1 SGHDT and CDR2 YYEEEE. The CDR3 region is CASSFSGNTEAFF. For the CDR3, the DNA is TGTGCCAGCAGCTTTTCAGGAAACACTGAAGCTTTCTTT.

The sample holds one count of this clone. The chain employs TRBV19 and TRBJ1-2; tentatively, D is TRBD1 (6 bases). Trimming took 3 bases from V and 8 from J, leaving 13 bases between them. Germline V gene sequence: CDR1 LNHDA, CDR2 SQIVND (reference sequence). The CDR3 contains 13 residues. CDR3 sequence: CASSIEQGAGYTF. In DNA form, the CDR3 reads TGTGCCAGTAGTATTGAACAGGGAGCCGGCTACACCTTC.

This clone was picked up one time. The gene calls are TRBV19 and TRBJ1-6, with D unclear. Per the germline V gene, CDR1 is LNHDA and CDR2 is SQIVND (reference sequence). V lost 2 bases to trimming and J lost 3 bases, with 8 bases between them. The CDR3 runs 15 residues. CDR3 loop: CASSIRPSYNSPLHF. CDR3 sequence (DNA): TGTGCCAGTAGTATACGCCCGAGCTATAATTCACCCCTCCACTTT.

V usage is TRBV28 and J usage is TRBJ2-2; D possibly corresponds to TRBD1 (5 bases). The V and J ends lost 5 bases and 13 bases respectively, with 14 bases between them. CDR3 size: 12 residues. Germline V gene data show CDR1 as MDHEN and CDR2 as SYDVKM. The CDR3 nucleotides read TGTGCCAGCAGTGCACAGGTTGCGGTGCTGTTTTTT. Translation gives CASSAQVAVLFF.

This sequence joins TRBV6-2 or TRBV6-3 and TRBJ1-3; a possible D gene is TRBD1 (5 bases). V was pared by 0 bases and J by 1 base, with 10 bases between. This CDR3 spans 16 amino acids. The germline gives CDR1 MNHEY, CDR2 SVGEGT. The CDR3 spells CASSYSRGYSGNTIYF. CDR3 in DNA: TGTGCCAGCAGTTACTCGAGGGGATATTCTGGAAACACCATATATTTT.

V is TRBV7-9 and J is TRBJ2-7; maybe TRBD2 (5 bases). Germline V lookup: CDR1 SEHNR, CDR2 FQNEAQ (reference sequence). The CDR3 consists of 13 residues. Trimming cost V 2 bases and J 6 bases, with 11 bases left between them. This CDR3 reads CASSLQEESEQYF. Here the CDR3 DNA reads TGTGCCAGCAGCTTACAGGAGGAGTCCGAGCAGTACTTC.

CDR3 DNA sequence: TGTGCCAGCAGCTACGACAGGGGGAATTCACCCCTCCACTTT. Protein: CASSYDRGNSPLHF. This rearrangement joins TRBV13 to TRBJ1-6; 9 bases fit TRBD1. The CDR3 runs to 14 residues. Germline V gives CDR1 PRHDT, CDR2 FYEKMQ (reference sequence). Trimming took 4 bases from V and 7 from J; bases not matched to a gene: 2. Full variable domain (remainder filled in from reference TRBV13 and TRBJ1-6): AAGVIQSPRHLIKEKRETATLKCYPIPRHDTVYWYQQGPGQDPQFLISFYEKMQSDKGSIPDRFSAQQFSDYHSELNMSSLELGDSALYFCASSYDRGNSPLHFGNGTRLTVT.